This T cell receptor (beta chain) was recorded in a study of PD-L1 blockade in urothelial cancer. The wider study: Patients had been given 0 to 3 earlier chemotherapy regimens. Each blood sample yielded a median of about 150,000 T cells.

Templates that were synthetic TCR analogs were spiked into each PCR. Assay: immunoSEQ multiplex PCR; the TCRdb copy retains only in-frame clones and omits some. The table has some 25,000 clones, approximately 86% seen once. The CDR3 is made up of 16 amino acids. The clonotype originates from a man aged 55 to 70 with urothelial cancer. Material: PBMCs, obtained around atezolizumab (anti-PD-L1) treatment. The chain combines TRBV7-5 with TRBJ2-3; TRBD2 is the table's D call and was not checked against the DNA. TRBV7-5 is designated a pseudogene. The CDR3, as DNA: TGTGCCAGAAGCTTTGAGACTAGCGTCTGGCCAGATACGCAGTATTTT. Translated, it gives CARSFETSVWPDTQYF.